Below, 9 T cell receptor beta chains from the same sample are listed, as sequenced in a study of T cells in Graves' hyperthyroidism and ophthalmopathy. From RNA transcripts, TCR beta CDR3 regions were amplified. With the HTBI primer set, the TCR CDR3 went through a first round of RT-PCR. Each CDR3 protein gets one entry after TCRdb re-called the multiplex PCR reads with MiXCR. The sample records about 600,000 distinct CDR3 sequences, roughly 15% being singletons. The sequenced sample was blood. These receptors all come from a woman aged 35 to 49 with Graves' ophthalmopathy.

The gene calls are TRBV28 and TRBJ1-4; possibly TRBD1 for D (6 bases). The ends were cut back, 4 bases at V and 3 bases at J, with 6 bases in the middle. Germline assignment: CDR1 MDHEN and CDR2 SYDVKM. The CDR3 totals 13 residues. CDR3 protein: CASSWTANEKLFF. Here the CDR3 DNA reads TGTGCCAGCAGTTGGACAGCTAATGAAAAACTGTTTTTT.

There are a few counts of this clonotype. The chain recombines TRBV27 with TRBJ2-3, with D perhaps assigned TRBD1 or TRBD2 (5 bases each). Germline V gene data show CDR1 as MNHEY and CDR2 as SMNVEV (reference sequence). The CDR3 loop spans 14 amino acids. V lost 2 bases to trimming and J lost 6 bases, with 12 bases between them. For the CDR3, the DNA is TGTGCCAGCAGTTTACTCCCGGGGCCGGATACGCAGTATTTT. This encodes CASSLLPGPDTQYF.

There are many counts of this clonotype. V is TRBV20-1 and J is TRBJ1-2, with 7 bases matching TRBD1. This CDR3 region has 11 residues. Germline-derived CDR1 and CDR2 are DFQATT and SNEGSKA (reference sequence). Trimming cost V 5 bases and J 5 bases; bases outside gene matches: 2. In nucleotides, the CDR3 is TGCAGTGCTTTACAGGGGTATGGCTACACCTTC. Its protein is CSALQGYGYTF.

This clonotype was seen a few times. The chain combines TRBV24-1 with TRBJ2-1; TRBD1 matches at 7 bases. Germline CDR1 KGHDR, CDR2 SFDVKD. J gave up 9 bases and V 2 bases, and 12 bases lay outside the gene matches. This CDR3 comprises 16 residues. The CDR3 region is CATSDSGGQGVSEQFF. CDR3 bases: TGTGCCACCAGTGATTCTGGCGGTCAGGGGGTAAGTGAGCAGTTCTTC.

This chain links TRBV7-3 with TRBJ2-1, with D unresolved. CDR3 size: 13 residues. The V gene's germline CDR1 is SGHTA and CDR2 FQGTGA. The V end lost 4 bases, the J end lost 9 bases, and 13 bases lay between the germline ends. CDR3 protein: CASSSGGEFEQFF. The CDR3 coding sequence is TGTGCCAGCAGCTCAGGCGGCGAGTTTGAGCAGTTCTTC.

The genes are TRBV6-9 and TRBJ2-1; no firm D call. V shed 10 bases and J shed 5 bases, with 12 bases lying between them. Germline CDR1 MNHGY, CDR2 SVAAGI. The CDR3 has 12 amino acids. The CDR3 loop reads CATRYEDNEQFF. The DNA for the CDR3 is TGTGCCACCAGATACGAGGACAATGAGCAGTTCTTC.

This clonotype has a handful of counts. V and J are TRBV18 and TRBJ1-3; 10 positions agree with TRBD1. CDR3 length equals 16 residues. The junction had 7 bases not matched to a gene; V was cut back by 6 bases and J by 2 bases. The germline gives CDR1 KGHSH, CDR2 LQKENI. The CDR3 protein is CASSPGTGVTGNTIYF. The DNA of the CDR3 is TGTGCCAGCTCTCCTGGGACAGGGGTGACTGGAAACACCATATATTTT. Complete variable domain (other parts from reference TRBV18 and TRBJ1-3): NAGVMQNPRHLVRRRGQEARLRCSPMKGHSHVYWYRQLPEEGLKFMVYLQKENIIDESGMPKERFSAEFPKEGPSILRIQQVVRGDSAAYFCASSPGTGVTGNTIYFGEGSWLTVV.

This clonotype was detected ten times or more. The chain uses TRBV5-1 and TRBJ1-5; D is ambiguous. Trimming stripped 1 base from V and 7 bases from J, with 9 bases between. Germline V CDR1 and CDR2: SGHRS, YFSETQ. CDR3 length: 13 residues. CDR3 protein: CASSLRLRQPQHF. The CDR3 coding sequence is TGCGCCAGCAGCTTGCGCTTGAGGCAGCCCCAGCATTTT.

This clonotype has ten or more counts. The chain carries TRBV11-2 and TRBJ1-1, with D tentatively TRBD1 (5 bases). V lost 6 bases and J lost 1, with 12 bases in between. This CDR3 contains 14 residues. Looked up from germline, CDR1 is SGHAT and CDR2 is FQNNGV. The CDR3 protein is CASRFAGPNTEAFF. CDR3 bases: TGTGCCAGCAGATTTGCGGGGCCGAACACTGAAGCTTTCTTT. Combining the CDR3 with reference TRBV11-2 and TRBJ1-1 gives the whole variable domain EAGVAQSPRYKIIEKRQSVAFWCNPISGHATLYWYQQILGQGPKLLIQFQNNGVVDDSQLPKDRFSAERLKGVDSTLKIQPAKLEDSAVYLCASRFAGPNTEAFFGQGTRLTVV.